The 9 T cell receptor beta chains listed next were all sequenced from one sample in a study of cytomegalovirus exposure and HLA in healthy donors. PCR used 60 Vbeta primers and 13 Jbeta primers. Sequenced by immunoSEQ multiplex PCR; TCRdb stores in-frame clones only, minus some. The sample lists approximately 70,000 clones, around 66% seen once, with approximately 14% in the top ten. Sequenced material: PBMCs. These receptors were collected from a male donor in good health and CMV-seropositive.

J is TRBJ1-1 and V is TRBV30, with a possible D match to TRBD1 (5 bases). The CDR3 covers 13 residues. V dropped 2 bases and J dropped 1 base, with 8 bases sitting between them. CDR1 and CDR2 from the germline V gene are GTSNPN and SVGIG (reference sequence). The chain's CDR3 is CAWSSQGNTEAFF. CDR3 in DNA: TGTGCCTGGAGTAGTCAGGGGAACACTGAAGCTTTCTTT.

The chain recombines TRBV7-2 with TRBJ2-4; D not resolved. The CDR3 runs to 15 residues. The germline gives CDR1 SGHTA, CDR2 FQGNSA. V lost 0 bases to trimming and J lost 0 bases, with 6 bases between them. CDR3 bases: TGTGCCAGCAGCTTAGCTTCCATAGCCAAAAACATTCAGTACTTC. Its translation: CASSLASIAKNIQYF.

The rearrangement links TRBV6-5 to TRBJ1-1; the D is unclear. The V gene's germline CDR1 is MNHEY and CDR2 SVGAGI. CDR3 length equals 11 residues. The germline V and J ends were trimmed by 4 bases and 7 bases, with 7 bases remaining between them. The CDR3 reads CASSSPGEAFF. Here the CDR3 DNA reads TGTGCCAGCAGTTCCCCGGGTGAAGCTTTCTTT.

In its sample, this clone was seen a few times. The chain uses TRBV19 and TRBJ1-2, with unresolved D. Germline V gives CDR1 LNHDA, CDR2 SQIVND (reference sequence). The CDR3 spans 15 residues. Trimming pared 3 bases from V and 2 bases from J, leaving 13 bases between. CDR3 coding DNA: TGTGCCAGTAGTATGCCCGAGCGGGGAAACTATGGCTACACCTTC. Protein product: CASSMPERGNYGYTF.

CDR3 coding DNA: TGTGCCAGCAGAGTACAGGGGGGCAACGAGCAGTACTTC. It yields the protein CASRVQGGNEQYF. The chain uses TRBV6-5 and TRBJ2-7; TRBD1 aligns across 8 bases. CDR1 MNHEY and CDR2 SVGAGI come from the germline V gene. The CDR3 covers 13 residues. J lost 5 bases, V lost 6 bases, and 6 bases had no gene match.

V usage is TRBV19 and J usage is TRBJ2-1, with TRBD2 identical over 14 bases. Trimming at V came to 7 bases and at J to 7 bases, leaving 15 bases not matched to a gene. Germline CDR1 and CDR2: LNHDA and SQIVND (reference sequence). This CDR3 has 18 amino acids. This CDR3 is CASTPLTSGRGGGNEQFF. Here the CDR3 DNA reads TGTGCCAGTACCCCCCTGACTAGCGGGAGGGGAGGGGGGAATGAGCAGTTCTTC. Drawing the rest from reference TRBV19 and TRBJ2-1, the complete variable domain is DGGITQSPKYLFRKEGQNVTLSCEQNLNHDAMYWYRQDPGQGLRLIYYSQIVNDFQKGDIAEGYSVSREKKESFPLTVTSAQKNPTAFYLCASTPLTSGRGGGNEQFFGPGTRLTVL.

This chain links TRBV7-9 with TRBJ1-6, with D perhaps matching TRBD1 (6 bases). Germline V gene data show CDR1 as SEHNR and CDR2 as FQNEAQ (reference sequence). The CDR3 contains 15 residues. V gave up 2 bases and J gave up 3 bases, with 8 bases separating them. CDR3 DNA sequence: TGTGCCAGCAGCTTAACAGGGCTCTATAATTCACCCCTCCACTTT. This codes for CASSLTGLYNSPLHF.

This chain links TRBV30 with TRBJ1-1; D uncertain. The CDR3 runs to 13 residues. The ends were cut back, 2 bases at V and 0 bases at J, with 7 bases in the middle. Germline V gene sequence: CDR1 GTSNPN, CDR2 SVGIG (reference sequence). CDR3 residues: CAWSLALNTEAFF. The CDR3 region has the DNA TGTGCCTGGAGTCTGGCCCTGAACACTGAAGCTTTCTTT.

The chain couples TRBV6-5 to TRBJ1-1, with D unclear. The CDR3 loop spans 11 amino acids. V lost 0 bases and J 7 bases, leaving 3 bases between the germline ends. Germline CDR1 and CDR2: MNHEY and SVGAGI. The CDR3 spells CASSYSSEAFF. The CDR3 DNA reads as TGTGCCAGCAGTTACTCGAGTGAAGCTTTCTTT.